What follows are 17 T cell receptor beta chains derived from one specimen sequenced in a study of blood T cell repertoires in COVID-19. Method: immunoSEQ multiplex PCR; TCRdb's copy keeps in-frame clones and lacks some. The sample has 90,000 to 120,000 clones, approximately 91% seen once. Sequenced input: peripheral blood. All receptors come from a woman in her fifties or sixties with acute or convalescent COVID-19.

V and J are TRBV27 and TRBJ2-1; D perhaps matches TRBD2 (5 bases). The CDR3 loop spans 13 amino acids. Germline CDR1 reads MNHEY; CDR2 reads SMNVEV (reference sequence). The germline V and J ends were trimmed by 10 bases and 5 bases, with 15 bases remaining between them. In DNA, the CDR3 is TGTGCCACCCACGGACGGGAAGACAATGAGCAGTTCTTC. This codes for CATHGREDNEQFF.

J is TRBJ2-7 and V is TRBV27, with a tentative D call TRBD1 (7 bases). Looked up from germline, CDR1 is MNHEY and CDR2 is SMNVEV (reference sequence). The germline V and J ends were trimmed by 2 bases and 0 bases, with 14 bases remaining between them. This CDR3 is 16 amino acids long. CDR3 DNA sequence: TGTGCCAGCAGTTTAGGGGCGGGACAGAGCTCCTACGAGCAGTACTTC. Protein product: CASSLGAGQSSYEQYF.

CDR3 residues: CASSVNPGQGSEKLFF. CDR3 in DNA: TGTGCCAGCAGCGTCAATCCGGGACAGGGGAGCGAAAAACTGTTTTTT. The chain links TRBV7-8 to TRBJ1-4; the match to TRBD1 covers 10 bases. Germline V gene data show CDR1 as SGHVS and CDR2 as FQNEAQ. This CDR3 contains 16 residues. V shed 5 bases, J shed 8 bases, and the junction held 11 bases outside the gene matches. The full variable domain, rest sourced from reference TRBV7-8 and TRBJ1-4, is GAGVSQSPRYKVAKRGQDVALRCDPISGHVSLFWYQQALGQGPEFLTYFQNEAQLDKSGLPSDRFFAERPEGSVSTLKIQRTQQEDSAVYLCASSVNPGQGSEKLFFGSGTQLSVL.

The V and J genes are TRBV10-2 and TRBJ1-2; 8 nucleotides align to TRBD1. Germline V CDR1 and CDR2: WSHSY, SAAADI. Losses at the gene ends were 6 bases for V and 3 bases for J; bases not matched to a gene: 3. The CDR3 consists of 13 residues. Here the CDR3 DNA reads TGCGCCAGCAGCGTGGGACAGGACTATGGCTACACCTTC. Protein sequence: CASSVGQDYGYTF.

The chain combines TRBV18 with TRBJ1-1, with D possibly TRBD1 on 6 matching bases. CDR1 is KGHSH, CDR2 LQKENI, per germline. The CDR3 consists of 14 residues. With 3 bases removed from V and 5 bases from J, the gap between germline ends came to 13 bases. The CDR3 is CASSPRVQGTEAFF. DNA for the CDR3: TGTGCCAGCTCACCCCGGGTCCAGGGGACTGAAGCTTTCTTT.

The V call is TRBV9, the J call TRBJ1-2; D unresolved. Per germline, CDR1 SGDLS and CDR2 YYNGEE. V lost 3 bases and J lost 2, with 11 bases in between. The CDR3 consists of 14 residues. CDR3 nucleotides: TGTGCCAGCAGCGAAACCGGGAGAAACTATGGCTACACCTTC. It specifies CASSETGRNYGYTF.

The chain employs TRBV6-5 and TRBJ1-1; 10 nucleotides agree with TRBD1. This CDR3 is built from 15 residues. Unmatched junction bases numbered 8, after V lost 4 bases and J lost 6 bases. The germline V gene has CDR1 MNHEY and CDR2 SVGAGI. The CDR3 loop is CASSLTGGGGAEAFF. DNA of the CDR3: TGTGCCAGCAGTTTGACAGGGGGCGGAGGGGCTGAAGCTTTCTTT.

The CDR3 nucleotides read TGTGCCAGCAGCATGGGACTAGCGGGAGTAGAGACCCAGTACTTC. As protein: CASSMGLAGVETQYF. V and J are TRBV7-3 and TRBJ2-5, with 14 bases matching TRBD2. With 5 bases clipped from V and 4 bases from J, the junction kept 3 bases outside the gene matches. This CDR3 has 15 residues. The V gene's germline CDR1 is SGHTA and CDR2 FQGTGA.

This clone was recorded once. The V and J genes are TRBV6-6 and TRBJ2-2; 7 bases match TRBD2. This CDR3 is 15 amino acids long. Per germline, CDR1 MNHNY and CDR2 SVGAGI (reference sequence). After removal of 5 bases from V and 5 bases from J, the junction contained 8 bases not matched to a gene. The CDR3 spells CASSKGTTMTGELFF. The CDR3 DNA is TGTGCCAGCAGTAAAGGGACTACGATGACCGGGGAGCTGTTTTTT.

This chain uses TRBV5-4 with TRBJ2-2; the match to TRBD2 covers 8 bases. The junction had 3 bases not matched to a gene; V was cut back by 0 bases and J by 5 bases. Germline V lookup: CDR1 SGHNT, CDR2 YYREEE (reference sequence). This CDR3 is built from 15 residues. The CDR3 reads CASSLVAGGTGELFF. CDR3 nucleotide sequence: TGTGCCAGCAGCTTGGTTGCGGGAGGAACCGGGGAGCTGTTTTTT.

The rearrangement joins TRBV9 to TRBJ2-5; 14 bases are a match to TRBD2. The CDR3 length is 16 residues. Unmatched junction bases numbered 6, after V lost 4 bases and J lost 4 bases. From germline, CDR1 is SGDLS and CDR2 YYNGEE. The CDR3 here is CASSPTSGRGVETQYF. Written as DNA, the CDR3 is TGTGCCAGCAGCCCGACTAGCGGGAGGGGAGTAGAGACCCAGTACTTC.

CDR3 in amino acids: CASYTVDRGGYGYTF. The CDR3 nucleotides are TGTGCCAGCTATACAGTAGACAGGGGCGGCTATGGCTACACCTTC. The chain combines TRBV6-5 with TRBJ1-2, with 8 bases identical to TRBD1. V lost 8 bases, J lost 4 bases, and 12 bases stayed unmatched. Per germline, CDR1 MNHEY and CDR2 SVGAGI. This CDR3 is 15 amino acids long.

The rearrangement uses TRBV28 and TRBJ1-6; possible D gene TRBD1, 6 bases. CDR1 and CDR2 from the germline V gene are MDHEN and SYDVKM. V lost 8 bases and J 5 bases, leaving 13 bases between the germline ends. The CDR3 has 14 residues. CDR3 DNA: TGTGCCAGCTCCTTCGGGACAAATAATTCACCCCTCCACTTT. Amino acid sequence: CASSFGTNNSPLHF.

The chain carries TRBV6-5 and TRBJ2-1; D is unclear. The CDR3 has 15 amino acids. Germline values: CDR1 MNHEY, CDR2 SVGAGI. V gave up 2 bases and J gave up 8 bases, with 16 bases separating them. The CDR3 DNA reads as TGTGCCAGCAGTTACCAGAAACCGGAGATCGATGAGCAGTTCTTC. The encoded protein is CASSYQKPEIDEQFF.

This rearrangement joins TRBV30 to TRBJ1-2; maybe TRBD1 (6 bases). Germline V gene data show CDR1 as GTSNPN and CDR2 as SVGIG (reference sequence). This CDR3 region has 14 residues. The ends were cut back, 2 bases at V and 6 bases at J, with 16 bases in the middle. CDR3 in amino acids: CAWSFEGRGDGYTF. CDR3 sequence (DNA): TGTGCCTGGAGTTTTGAGGGCAGGGGTGATGGCTACACCTTC.

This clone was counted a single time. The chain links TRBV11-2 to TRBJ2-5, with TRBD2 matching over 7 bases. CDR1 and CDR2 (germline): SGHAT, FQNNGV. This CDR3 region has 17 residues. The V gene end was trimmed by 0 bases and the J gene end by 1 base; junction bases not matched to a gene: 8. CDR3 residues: CASSLEGGGGPQETQYF. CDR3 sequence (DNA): TGTGCCAGCAGCTTAGAAGGTGGGGGGGGTCCCCAAGAGACCCAGTACTTC.

As DNA, the CDR3 is TGTGCCAGCAGCCCCTGGCTCTCTGAAGCTTTCTTT. Amino acid sequence: CASSPWLSEAFF. The V and J genes are TRBV12-3 or TRBV12-4 and TRBJ1-1, with D unclear. The CDR3 is 12 amino acids. V was shortened by 6 bases and J by 6 bases, with 11 bases between the two germline ends.